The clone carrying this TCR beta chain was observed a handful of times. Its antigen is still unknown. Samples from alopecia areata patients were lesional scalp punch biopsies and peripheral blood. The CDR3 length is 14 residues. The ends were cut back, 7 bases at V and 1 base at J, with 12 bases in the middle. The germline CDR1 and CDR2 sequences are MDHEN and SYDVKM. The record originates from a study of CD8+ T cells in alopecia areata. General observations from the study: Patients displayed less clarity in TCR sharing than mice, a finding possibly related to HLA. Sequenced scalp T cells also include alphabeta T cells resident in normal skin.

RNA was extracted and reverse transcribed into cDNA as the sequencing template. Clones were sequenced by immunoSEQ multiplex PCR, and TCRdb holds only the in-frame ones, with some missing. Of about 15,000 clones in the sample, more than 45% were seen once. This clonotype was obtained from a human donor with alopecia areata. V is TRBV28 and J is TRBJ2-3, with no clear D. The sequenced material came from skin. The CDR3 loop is CASTSTPRTDTQYF. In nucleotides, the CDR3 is TGTGCCAGCACTAGTACACCTCGCACAGATACGCAGTATTTT.